Presented here are 11 T cell receptor beta chains from one specimen sequenced in a study of blood T cell repertoires in COVID-19. TCRdb's copy holds only in-frame clones and misses some; the assay was immunoSEQ multiplex PCR. The profile covers 200,000 to 300,000 clones, with approximately 85% appearing a single time and about an eighth taken by the ten largest. The sample was peripheral blood. The origin of the receptors is a woman aged 55-69 years with active or convalescent COVID-19.

This clone was seen a single time. This chain connects TRBV10-3 to TRBJ1-5, with 8 bases fitting TRBD1. CDR3 size: 14 residues. The germline V gene encodes CDR1 ENHRY and CDR2 SYGVKD. Germline trimming cut 6 bases from V and 7 bases from J; bases unmatched to any gene: 8. CDR3 residues: CAISPGQGGQPQHF. CDR3 sequence (DNA): TGTGCCATCAGCCCAGGACAGGGTGGGCAGCCCCAGCATTTT.

This chain uses TRBV4-3 with TRBJ2-3, with 8 bases that match TRBD2. V lost 4 bases and J lost 11; bases outside the gene matches: 8. Germline CDR1 is LGHNA and CDR2 is YSLEER. The CDR3 consists of 13 residues. CDR3 protein: CASSLGTSSRQYF. CDR3 DNA sequence: TGCGCCAGCAGCCTGGGGACTAGTTCCCGGCAGTATTTT.

This rearrangement joins TRBV2 to TRBJ1-2; 7 bases map to TRBD1. The germline gives CDR1 SNHLY, CDR2 FYNNEI. CDR3 size: 16 residues. V gave up 4 bases and J gave up 2 bases; unmatched junction bases: 10. The CDR3 DNA reads TGTGCCAGCAGTGCCCTTCAGGGGGGCACCAACTATGGCTACACCTTC. Protein product: CASSALQGGTNYGYTF.

The gene calls are TRBV2 and TRBJ2-7; 12 bases agree with TRBD2. V lost 6 bases to trimming and J lost 2 bases; unmatched junction nucleotides: 5. From germline, CDR1 is SNHLY and CDR2 FYNNEI. The CDR3 contains 15 residues. CDR3 protein: CASRTSGGTPYEQYF. The CDR3 coding sequence is TGTGCCAGCAGGACTAGCGGGGGAACGCCCTACGAGCAGTACTTC.

This chain joins TRBV10-3 and TRBJ1-4; 8 bases are shared with TRBD1. The germline gives CDR1 ENHRY, CDR2 SYGVKD. CDR3 length: 15 residues. Trimming removed 7 bases from V and 7 bases from J; junction bases left unmatched: 11. The CDR3 spells CAITPGQGAGEKLFF. The CDR3 DNA is TGTGCCATCACCCCGGGCCAGGGGGCGGGTGAAAAACTGTTTTTT.

The chain couples TRBV10-3 to TRBJ2-7, with TRBD1 matching 11 bases. V dropped 10 bases and J dropped 0; count of bases not matched to a gene: 5. Per germline, CDR1 ENHRY and CDR2 SYGVKD. CDR3 size: 14 residues. The CDR3 sequence is CATRTGGPSYEQYF. The CDR3 DNA sequence: TGTGCCACCAGGACAGGGGGCCCCTCCTACGAGCAGTACTTC.

The chain combines TRBV5-1 with TRBJ2-3; 11 bases match TRBD2. Germline CDR1 and CDR2: SGHRS and YFSETQ. J gave up 2 bases and V 4 bases, and 9 bases lay outside the gene matches. The CDR3 covers 17 residues. The CDR3 DNA is TGCGCCAGCAGCCGTACCGGGACTAGCGGACACACAGATACGCAGTATTTT. Protein sequence: CASSRTGTSGHTDTQYF.

J is TRBJ2-2 and V is TRBV9, with unresolved D. Germline V gene data show CDR1 as SGDLS and CDR2 as YYNGEE. This CDR3 is built from 14 residues. The germline V and J ends were trimmed by 0 bases and 4 bases, with 7 bases remaining between them. The CDR3 loop reads CASSVAPGTGELFF. As DNA, the CDR3 is TGTGCCAGCAGCGTAGCTCCCGGCACCGGGGAGCTGTTTTTT.

The chain has TRBV7-3 and TRBJ2-1; TRBD1 matches 8 bases. From germline, CDR1 is SGHTA and CDR2 FQGTGA. Trimming at V came to 3 bases and at J to 2 bases, leaving 3 bases not matched to a gene. The CDR3 consists of 15 residues. The chain's CDR3 is CASSFMGQAYNEQFF. For the CDR3, the DNA is TGTGCCAGCAGCTTTATGGGACAGGCCTACAATGAGCAGTTCTTC.

The CDR3 sequence is CASSKTGAMGEKLFF. The CDR3 DNA reads TGTGCCAGCTCAAAAACAGGGGCCATGGGGGAAAAACTGTTTTTT. This chain uses TRBV18 with TRBJ1-4, with 7 bases that match TRBD1. CDR1 KGHSH and CDR2 LQKENI come from the germline V gene. The CDR3 totals 15 residues. The trim removed 5 bases at V and 8 bases at J, leaving 11 bases unmatched.

J is TRBJ2-1 and V is TRBV20-1, with D possibly being TRBD2 (5 bases). CDR3 length: 10 amino acids. Germline V gene lookup returns CDR1 DFQATT and CDR2 SNEGSKA (reference sequence). The V end was cut by 6 bases, the J end by 10 bases, with 10 bases between. DNA for the CDR3: TGCAGTGCCATCCGGGGAGAGCAGTTCTTC. Protein product: CSAIRGEQFF.